This entry concerns a single T cell receptor beta chain. Its antigen is currently unknown. Before sequencing took place, the ViraFEST assay used viral peptide pools to expand antigen-specific CD4+ T cells. Isolation of CD4+ T cells took place after 10 days of culture. Nobody among the vaccine recipients had prior SARS-CoV-2 infection (nucleocapsid antibodies were negative). The data derive from a study of vaccination effects on CD4 cells after COVID-19. TCRdb's copy holds only in-frame clones and misses some; the assay was immunoSEQ multiplex PCR. The data hold roughly 53,000 clones, with roughly 73% observed a single time. V was trimmed by 0 bases and J by 4 bases, leaving 16 bases between them. The CDR3 is 17 amino acids. Germline CDR1 reads WNHNN; CDR2 reads SYGVQD (reference sequence).

The starting material was CD4+ T cells from PBMCs cultured with HCoV-OC43 spike peptides, obtained before COVID-19 vaccination. Indicated subset: HCoV-OC43 spike overlapping peptide pool stimulation. The receptor was isolated from a human donor who received a COVID-19 vaccine. The genes are TRBV10-1 and TRBJ2-1; D may be TRBD2 (6 bases). CDR3 loop: CASSESRGLRSYNEQFF. DNA of the CDR3: TGCGCCAGCAGTGAGTCTCGGGGGTTGAGGAGTTACAATGAGCAGTTCTTC.